Below are 15 T cell receptor beta chains sequenced from a single sample in a study of blood T cell repertoires in COVID-19. Repertoires were generated with immunoSEQ multiplex PCR, while TCRdb's copy carries only in-frame clones and drops some. The sample lists 200,000 to 250,000 clones, roughly 84% occurring once. The source material was peripheral blood. The receptor source for this set is a woman of 80 years or more with acute or convalescent COVID-19.

This sequence joins TRBV3-1 (or the pseudogene TRBV3-2) and TRBJ1-2; D unresolved. Germline lookup yields CDR1 LGHDT and CDR2 YNNKEL (reference sequence). Trimming removed 1 base at V and 4 bases at J, with 10 bases between. The CDR3 has 14 residues. As DNA, the CDR3 is TGTGCCAGCAGCCAAGGTCCAGGCATCTATGGCTACACCTTC. This encodes CASSQGPGIYGYTF.

This chain connects TRBV2 to TRBJ1-2; D is perhaps TRBD1 (5 bases). V lost 4 bases and J lost 4, with 13 bases in between. This CDR3 region has 14 residues. The germline V gene has CDR1 SNHLY and CDR2 FYNNEI. CDR3 sequence: CASSGQGGVYGYTF. The CDR3 DNA reads as TGTGCCAGCAGTGGGCAGGGAGGGGTCTATGGCTACACCTTC.

The chain has TRBV28 and TRBJ2-7, with D possibly being TRBD1 (5 bases). This CDR3 has 13 residues. Germline-derived CDR1 and CDR2 are MDHEN and SYDVKM. Deletions cut 4 bases from V and 3 bases from J, with 10 bases between. As DNA, the CDR3 is TGTGCCAGCAGTTCCGCAGGGATCTACGAGCAGTACTTC. This codes for CASSSAGIYEQYF.

The chain recombines TRBV27 with TRBJ2-1, with 10 bases lining up with TRBD2. The CDR3 runs 14 residues. From germline, CDR1 is MNHEY and CDR2 SMNVEV (reference sequence). V shed 3 bases, J shed 9 bases, and the junction held 5 bases outside the gene matches. The CDR3 DNA follows: TGTGCCAGCAGTTTCCGGACTAGCGGTAGTGAGCAGTTCTTC. Residues: CASSFRTSGSEQFF.

This chain connects TRBV12-3 or TRBV12-4 to TRBJ1-6; D possibly corresponds to TRBD1 (6 bases). V was trimmed by 5 bases and J by 8 bases, leaving 10 bases between them. There are 13 residues in the CDR3. The DNA for the CDR3 is TGTGCCAGCAGTATGCAGGGGCATTCACCCCTCCACTTT. The encoded protein is CASSMQGHSPLHF.

CDR3 DNA: TGTGCCAGCAGCCAAGCCGGACAGGGGGCCTATGAAAAACTGTTTTTT. It yields the protein CASSQAGQGAYEKLFF. The V and J genes are TRBV3-1 (or the pseudogene TRBV3-2) and TRBJ1-4; 11 bases align to TRBD1. This CDR3 comprises 16 residues. Germline CDR1 LGHDT, CDR2 YNNKEL (reference sequence). Trimming at V came to 1 base and at J to 6 bases, leaving 4 bases not matched to a gene.

This chain joins TRBV6-5 and TRBJ1-1; weak D call: TRBD1 (6 bases). V was shortened by 6 bases and J by 3 bases, with 11 bases between the two germline ends. Germline V gene data show CDR1 as MNHEY and CDR2 as SVGAGI. The CDR3 runs 13 residues. DNA for the CDR3: TGTGCCAGCAGGGCCGAGGGGGACACTGAAGCTTTCTTT. This translates into CASRAEGDTEAFF.

The chain recombines TRBV3-1 (or the pseudogene TRBV3-2) with TRBJ2-1, with 9 bases identical to TRBD2. Losses at the gene ends were 0 bases for V and 2 bases for J; bases not matched to a gene: 2. The germline gives CDR1 LGHDT, CDR2 YNNKEL (reference sequence). The CDR3 has 16 amino acids. In nucleotides, the CDR3 is TGTGCCAGCAGCCAAGAAAGACTAGCGGCCTACAATGAGCAGTTCTTC. It is translated as CASSQERLAAYNEQFF.

The chain uses TRBV19 and TRBJ2-3, with TRBD1 matching 8 bases. Germline CDR1 reads LNHDA; CDR2 reads SQIVND (reference sequence). With 6 bases clipped from V and 2 bases from J, the junction kept 7 bases outside the gene matches. The CDR3 totals 15 residues. The CDR3 DNA is TGTGCCAGTAGGGCCCCGGACAGGGCCACAGATACGCAGTATTTT. Amino acids: CASRAPDRATDTQYF.

In this sample, this clone turned up a few times. The chain joins TRBV6-5 to TRBJ1-1; perhaps TRBD1 as D (5 bases). The germline V gene encodes CDR1 MNHEY and CDR2 SVGAGI. The CDR3 extends over 11 amino acids. V was shortened by 6 bases and J by 7 bases, with 9 bases between the two germline ends. The CDR3 loop is CASRYRSEAFF. The CDR3 bases are TGTGCCAGCAGATACAGGAGTGAAGCTTTCTTT.

CDR3 region: CASSPKILQGDNIQYF. CDR3 nucleotides: TGTGCCAGCTCACCAAAGATCTTACAGGGGGATAACATTCAGTACTTC. V is TRBV18 and J is TRBJ2-4; 8 nucleotides match TRBD1. The ends lost 2 bases at V and 7 bases at J; junction bases unmatched: 10. CDR1 and CDR2 (germline): KGHSH, LQKENI. The CDR3 covers 16 residues.

This sequence joins TRBV7-9 and TRBJ2-5, with D possibly TRBD1 on 6 matching bases. This CDR3 has 13 amino acids. In germline, CDR1 is SEHNR, CDR2 FQNEAQ (reference sequence). The germline V and J ends were trimmed by 1 base and 4 bases, with 7 bases remaining between them. The CDR3 nucleotides are TGTGCCAGCAGCTTAGGGGACACAGAGACCCAGTACTTC. Translation: CASSLGDTETQYF.

The chain links TRBV6-5 to TRBJ1-1; unclear D gene. CDR3 length: 13 residues. The ends were cut back, 9 bases at V and 4 bases at J, with 15 bases in the middle. Germline loops: CDR1 MNHEY, CDR2 SVGAGI. CDR3 bases: TGTGCCAGTGGTCGGGTTCCCTTCACTGAAGCTTTCTTT. It specifies CASGRVPFTEAFF.

On this clone itself: The same CDR3 also results from other DNA sequences found in this sample. The chain uses TRBV19 and TRBJ1-6; D not certain. From germline, CDR1 is LNHDA and CDR2 SQIVND (reference sequence). Between the trimmed V and J ends, which lost 3 bases and 0 bases, there was a span of 9 bases. The CDR3 runs 16 residues. For the CDR3, the DNA is TGTGCCAGTAGTATTACGGGGAGCTCCTATAATTCACCCCTCCACTTT. It is translated as CASSITGSSYNSPLHF.

The chain links TRBV4-1 to TRBJ2-6; D is possibly TRBD1 (6 bases). V was clipped by 4 bases and J by 2 bases, with 12 bases between them. The CDR3 is 16 amino acids. Germline V lookup: CDR1 MGHRA, CDR2 YSYEKL. The CDR3 bases are TGCGCCAGCAGCCCCGGGACACCAACTGGGGCCAACGTCCTGACTTTC. Its protein product is CASSPGTPTGANVLTF.